Listed below are T cell receptor beta chains from one sample, sequenced in a study of human T cells and chemical hapten exposure. One entry per CDR3 protein results from TCRdb running MiXCR on the RACE reads. The data show some 360,000 distinct CDR3 sequences, 4% to 6% seen once. The sample in question was whole blood, obtained in connection with sensitization to the hapten diphenylcyclopropenone (DPC). The source of these receptors is a woman between 50 and 59 years old with alopecia areata. Some clones in this sample may be carry-over from other donors' samples. Each CDR3 is given with its conserved first and last residue. The D gene is left open where the match is weak. Size tells how often a clone was seen (once, few, many) or the class of an expanded clone, and some rows leave it out.

few	.	TRBV30	TRBJ1-4	TGTGCCTGGAGTCCGCAGTGGGCAACAACTAATGAAAAACTGTTTTTT	CAWSPQWATTNEKLFF
few	.	TRBV7-9	TRBJ1-1	TGTGCCAGCAGCTTAGCGTCCGTAAATGAAGCTTTCTTT	CASSLASVNEAFF
.	.	TRBV6-4	TRBJ2-2	TGTGCCAGCAGTGACGACCCAGAGAACACCGGGGAGCTGTTTTTT	CASSDDPENTGELFF
few	TRBD1	TRBV6-5	TRBJ2-4	TGTGCCAGCAGTTACCCCGGACAGGGAAACATTCAGTACTTC	CASSYPGQGNIQYF
few	TRBD1	TRBV12-3/TRBV12-4	TRBJ1-1	TGTGCCAGCAGTCCGGACAGGGGGCGTGTGAACACTGAAGCTTTCTTT	CASSPDRGRVNTEAFF
few	TRBD2	TRBV4-1	TRBJ2-4	TGCGCCAGCAGCCTCGGGCTAGCGGGGGGGCTAGCCAAAAACATTCAGTACTTC	CASSLGLAGGLAKNIQYF
few	.	TRBV5-4	TRBJ2-3	TGTGCCAGCAGCACCAAGGCGGCGGGCCCTGGAGATACGCAGTATTTT	CASSTKAAGPGDTQYF
many	.	TRBV12-3/TRBV12-4	TRBJ2-1	TGTGCCAGCAGCTCATATCTGGTGGAGCAGTTCTTC	CASSSYLVEQFF
.	TRBD1	TRBV27	TRBJ1-6	TGTGCCAGCAGTCCCAAGACAGGGACCCCTAATTCACCCCTCCACTTT	CASSPKTGTPNSPLHF
many	.	TRBV5-4	TRBJ1-2	TGTGCCAGCAGCTTGGAAAGGTCTCTTCGCAACTATGGCTACACCTTC	CASSLERSLRNYGYTF
.	.	TRBV20-1	TRBJ1-2	TGCAGTGCTAGGTTGGATGAAACGGTTGGCTACACCTTC	CSARLDETVGYTF
many	.	TRBV5-1	TRBJ2-3	TGCGCCAGCAGGGAGCGGGCATCTAGCACAGATACGCAGTATTTT	CASRERASSTDTQYF
many	TRBD1	TRBV10-3	TRBJ2-1	TGTGCCATCAGTGAGGGGACAGGGTTCGGTGAGCAGTTCTTC	CAISEGTGFGEQFF
.	.	TRBV18	TRBJ2-5	TGTGCCAGCTCGCCGGGGCCAGGGCGGCAAGAGACCCAGTACTTC	CASSPGPGRQETQYF
many	TRBD1	TRBV9	TRBJ2-7	TGTGCCAGCAGCGTAGATCGTAGGCAGGGGGCTGACGAGCAGTACTTC	CASSVDRRQGADEQYF
.	.	TRBV28	TRBJ1-5	TGTGCCAGCACCTCCCAAGCAATCTTTTATAGCAATCAGCCCCAGCATTTT	CASTSQAIFYSNQPQHF
many	.	TRBV27	TRBJ2-3	TGTGCCAGCAGTTTAAAGGCAGGGTGGCCAGATACGCAGTATTTT	CASSLKAGWPDTQYF
few	.	TRBV10-3	TRBJ1-1	TGTGCCATCAGCCGCCAGACAGAGGTGAACACTGAAGCTTTCTTT	CAISRQTEVNTEAFF
.	TRBD2	TRBV13	TRBJ2-5	TGTGCCAGCAGCAGACTAGCGGTCCAAGAGACCCAGTACTTC	CASSRLAVQETQYF
.	TRBD2	TRBV7-9	TRBJ2-7	TGTGCCAGCAGCTTAGCCCTTTCTGTCAGCGGGAGTGGTCCCGAGCAGTACTTC	CASSLALSVSGSGPEQYF
.	.	TRBV5-1	TRBJ2-3	TGCGCCAGCAGCTTTAATCCGGACAGCACAGATACGCAGTATTTT	CASSFNPDSTDTQYF
many	TRBD1	TRBV12-3/TRBV12-4	TRBJ1-5	TGTGCCAGCAGTACGGGACAGGGTCTCAATCAGCCCCAGCATTTT	CASSTGQGLNQPQHF
few	.	TRBV4-3	TRBJ1-1	TGCGCCAGCAGCCAGCGACAGATTCTCATGAACACTGAAGCTTTCTTT	CASSQRQILMNTEAFF
many	.	TRBV28	TRBJ2-6	TGTGCCAGCAGTTTATCGGCTTGGGGCAGGGGAGGCTCTGGGGCCAACGTCCTGACTTTC	CASSLSAWGRGGSGANVLTF
.	.	TRBV6-6	TRBJ1-5	TGTGCCAGCAGCTCGGCCAATCGCAATCAGCCCCAGCATTTT	CASSSANRNQPQHF
many	.	TRBV7-6	TRBJ1-1	TGTGCCAGCAGCTCCCATGGGGCCGCTGAAGCTTTCTTT	CASSSHGAAEAFF
many	.	TRBV28	TRBJ2-7	TGTGCCAGCAGTTTATGGCGGGGGACACCCAAGGACGAGCAGTACTTC	CASSLWRGTPKDEQYF
few	TRBD1	TRBV5-1	TRBJ2-7	TGCGCCAGCAGCTTGGGGACAGGGTCGTCTTCCCCCTACGAGCAGTACTTC	CASSLGTGSSSPYEQYF
.	TRBD2	TRBV3-1	TRBJ2-4	TGTGCCAGCAGCCAAGAGTCCCCTAGCGGGAGGAACATTCAGTACTTC	CASSQESPSGRNIQYF
.	.	TRBV7-9	TRBJ2-7	TGTGCCAGCAGCTTAGCGCCCGCGGTCGAGCAGTACTTC	CASSLAPAVEQYF